These 25 T cell receptor beta chains share one sample of origin, sequenced in a study of post-analysis software for immune sequencing data. Study-level findings and limits: Higher frequency in patients than in controls was seen for about five TRBV segments, with TRBV5-6, TRBV5-1 and TRBV20-1 among them.

The library was made from cDNA and included unique molecular identifiers. TCRdb itself ran the PCR reads through MiXCR, one entry per CDR3 protein. This table holds roughly 620,000 distinct CDR3 sequences, around 40% found once. Antigens for these TCRs are unknown. Source material: blood. These receptors came from a girl aged 5 to 17 with multiple sclerosis.

The chain is built from TRBV3-1 and TRBJ1-6; D call uncertain. V gave up 6 bases and J gave up 10 bases, with 10 bases separating them. CDR1 and CDR2 (germline): LGHDT, YNNKEL (reference sequence). This CDR3 comprises 12 residues. CDR3 in DNA: TGTGCCAGCAGGGACGTCGGGTCACCCCTCCACTTT. Its protein is CASRDVGSPLHF.

The chain links TRBV12-3 or TRBV12-4 to TRBJ1-1; D not certain. CDR3 length equals 13 residues. V gave up 3 bases and J gave up 5 bases, with 10 bases separating them. In DNA, the CDR3 is TGTGCCAGCAGTTTGATGATGGGGACTGAAGCTTTCTTT. This sequence encodes CASSLMMGTEAFF.

The genes are TRBV5-1 and TRBJ1-1; D uncertain. CDR3 length: 12 amino acids. Germline V CDR1 and CDR2: SGHRS, YFSETQ. With 3 bases removed from V and 10 bases from J, the gap between germline ends came to 13 bases. The CDR3 DNA is TGCGCCAGCAGCTCATCTGGCTTAGGAGCTTTCTTT. Translated: CASSSSGLGAFF.

The chain couples TRBV20-1 to TRBJ2-2, with D uncertain. Trimming cost V 7 bases and J 4 bases, with 16 bases left between them. Germline values: CDR1 DFQATT, CDR2 SNEGSKA (reference sequence). The CDR3 extends over 14 amino acids. In DNA form, the CDR3 reads TGCAGTGTTGCAGGTCTGGAGAGCACCGGGGAGCTGTTTTTT. It yields the protein CSVAGLESTGELFF.

The J gene is TRBJ1-1, the V gene TRBV7-2, with D possibly TRBD1 on 5 matching bases. CDR1 and CDR2 from the germline V gene are SGHTA and FQGNSA. V shed 5 bases and J shed 1 base, with 11 bases lying between them. CDR3 length: 14 residues. The CDR3, as DNA: TGTGCCAGCAGCGGGGGAACTAAGAACACTGAAGCTTTCTTT. It specifies CASSGGTKNTEAFF. Filled out from reference TRBV7-2 and TRBJ1-1, the complete variable domain reads GAGVSQSPSNKVTEKGKDVELRCDPISGHTALYWYRQSLGQGLEFLIYFQGNSAPDKSGLPSDRFSAERTGGSVSTLTIQRTQQEDSAVYLCASSGGTKNTEAFFGQGTRLTVV.

Note on this clonotype: Compared with germline, one end of the junction differs, possibly owing to a read error. This chain links TRBV7-3 with TRBJ2-2, with D perhaps TRBD1 (6 bases). This CDR3 region has 15 residues. CDR1 is SGHTA, CDR2 FQGTGA, per germline. CDR3 sequence reads: CASSFPPRDTGELFF. CDR3 DNA sequence: TGTGCCAGCAGCTTTCCCCCGAGGGACACGGGGGAGCTGTTTTTT. The full variable domain, with the rest looked up from reference TRBV7-3 and TRBJ2-2, is GAGVSQTPSNKVTEKGKYVELRCDPISGHTALYWYRQSLGQGPEFLIYFQGTGAADDSGLPNDRFFAVRPEGSVSTLKIQRTERGDSAVYLCASSFPPRDTGELFFGEGSRLTVL.

V usage is TRBV25-1 and J usage is TRBJ2-1; D is ambiguous. This CDR3 comprises 12 residues. Germline V CDR1 and CDR2: MGHDK, SYGVNS. V dropped 1 base and J dropped 10 bases, with 8 bases sitting between them. The CDR3 DNA reads TGTGCCAGCAGTGAATCTCGGCGGGAGCAGTTCTTC. Translating gives CASSESRREQFF.

The chain combines TRBV12-3 or TRBV12-4 with TRBJ2-3; weak D call: TRBD1 (5 bases). Between the trimmed V and J ends, which lost 3 bases and 2 bases, there was a span of 12 bases. CDR3 length equals 15 residues. CDR3 DNA sequence: TGTGCCAGCAGTTTTTTTGGCAGGGCCACAGATACGCAGTATTTT. It is translated as CASSFFGRATDTQYF.

The J gene is TRBJ2-1, the V gene TRBV29-1, with a possible D match to TRBD2 (6 bases). Gene TRBJ2-7 matches the end of the DNA better, so the J call may be wrong. The CDR3 extends over 14 amino acids. Germline-derived CDR1 and CDR2 are SQVTM and ANQGSEA. The CDR3: CSVATGTLKYEQYF. The CDR3 DNA reads TGCAGCGTTGCAACCGGGACTTTAAAGTATGAGCAGTACTTC.

The chain couples TRBV7-2 to TRBJ2-5, with D possibly called TRBD1 or TRBD2 (5 bases each). Trimming took 4 bases from V and 11 from J, leaving 17 bases between them. CDR3 size: 13 residues. The V gene's germline CDR1 is SGHTA and CDR2 FQGNSA. The CDR3 loop is CASSSSRLGEQYF. The CDR3 nucleotides are TGTGCCAGCAGCTCCAGTAGGCTGGGGGAGCAGTACTTC.

This clonotype was seen a few times. This chain uses TRBV27 with TRBJ2-1; 12 bases line up with TRBD2. This CDR3 region has 16 residues. Per germline, CDR1 MNHEY and CDR2 SMNVEV (reference sequence). Unmatched junction bases numbered 14, after V lost 8 bases and J lost 9 bases. The CDR3 is CASGGADLAGGTEQFF. As DNA, the CDR3 is TGTGCCAGCGGCGGGGCAGACCTAGCGGGAGGGACTGAGCAGTTCTTC.

The chain couples TRBV20-1 to TRBJ2-3; D not resolved. Between the trimmed V and J ends, which lost 2 bases and 6 bases, there was a span of 6 bases. The CDR3 runs 11 residues. The germline V gene encodes CDR1 DFQATT and CDR2 SNEGSKA (reference sequence). The DNA for the CDR3 is TGCAGTGCTAGAAACGGGGATACGCAGTATTTT. It specifies CSARNGDTQYF.

The V gene is TRBV20-1, the J gene TRBJ2-5; TRBD2 matches at 8 bases. The CDR3 loop spans 15 amino acids. V was pared by 5 bases and J by 4 bases, with 12 bases of the junction left unmatched. Germline-derived CDR1 and CDR2 are DFQATT and SNEGSKA (reference sequence). CDR3 nucleotide sequence: TGCAGTGCTCAGCGTGGCGGGGGGCAGCGAGAGACCCAGTACTTC. Its protein product is CSAQRGGGQRETQYF.

This clonotype was seen a few times. This chain links TRBV9 with TRBJ1-2; D is perhaps TRBD1 (6 bases). The V gene lost 4 bases and the J gene lost 8 bases, with 21 bases spanning the gap. The CDR3 totals 15 residues. From germline, CDR1 is SGDLS and CDR2 YYNGEE. The CDR3 nucleotides are TGTGCCAGCAGCTTGGGCCTACCGGGACACGAGGGCTACACCTTC. Its protein is CASSLGLPGHEGYTF.

V is TRBV29-1 and J is TRBJ1-2; D remains ambiguous. Trimming shortened V by 3 bases and J by 8 bases, and 7 bases separated the two germline ends. Germline CDR1 and CDR2: SQVTM and ANQGSEA. This CDR3 comprises 10 residues. The CDR3 DNA follows: TGCAGCGTTGAGGGTAACGGCTACACCTTC. Residues: CSVEGNGYTF.

V usage is TRBV7-6 and J usage is TRBJ1-5; D gene uncertain. Trimming removed 0 bases from V and 1 base from J, with 10 bases in between. Per the germline V gene, CDR1 is SGHVS and CDR2 is FNYEAQ. This CDR3 region has 16 residues. The chain's CDR3 is CASSLAGGPSNQPQHF. CDR3 DNA sequence: TGTGCCAGCAGCTTAGCGGGAGGGCCCAGCAATCAGCCCCAGCATTTT.

This clonotype was seen a few times. CDR3 loop: CASSFEYEQYF. CDR3 sequence (DNA): TGTGCCAGCAGCTTTGAGTACGAGCAGTACTTC. The chain combines TRBV7-9 with TRBJ2-7; D call uncertain. CDR1 and CDR2 (germline): SEHNR, FQNEAQ (reference sequence). The CDR3 sequence is 11 residues long. V was clipped by 3 bases and J by 4 bases, with 4 bases between them.

The rearrangement links TRBV6-2 or TRBV6-3 to TRBJ2-1; 9 bases line up with TRBD2. V shed 2 bases and J 8 bases; nucleotides not matched to a gene: 13. CDR3 length: 17 amino acids. Germline V gives CDR1 MNHEY, CDR2 SVGEGT. The CDR3 DNA sequence: TGTGCCAGCAGTTACAGCCTAGCGGGAAATTTCCGGGATGAGCAGTTCTTC. Amino acid sequence: CASSYSLAGNFRDEQFF.

The gene calls are TRBV5-1 and TRBJ2-1, with 7 bases lining up with TRBD1. Germline V lookup: CDR1 SGHRS, CDR2 YFSETQ. The CDR3 consists of 15 residues. Trimming cost V 4 bases and J 2 bases; bases outside gene matches: 6. CDR3 amino acids: CASSHARGPYNEQFF. The CDR3 DNA follows: TGCGCCAGCAGCCACGCAAGGGGGCCCTACAATGAGCAGTTCTTC.

The chain joins TRBV30 to TRBJ2-2; D is undetermined. Looked up from germline, CDR1 is GTSNPN and CDR2 is SVGIG (reference sequence). This CDR3 region has 13 residues. Deletions cut 0 bases from V and 6 bases from J, with 8 bases between. In DNA, the CDR3 is TGTGCCTGGAGTGTAAATGCCCCCGGGGAGCTGTTTTTT. Translating it yields CAWSVNAPGELFF.

The chain is built from TRBV5-1 and TRBJ2-7; D might be TRBD1 (6 bases). V lost 7 bases to trimming and J lost 2 bases, with 10 bases between them. The germline CDR1 and CDR2 sequences are SGHRS and YFSETQ. The CDR3 is 12 amino acids. The CDR3 DNA reads TGCGCCAGCGGGCAGGGGACCTACGAGCAGTACTTC. This gives the protein CASGQGTYEQYF.

The chain joins TRBV12-3 or TRBV12-4 to TRBJ2-7, with 8 bases matching TRBD2. V shed 3 bases, J shed 3 bases, and the junction held 10 bases outside the gene matches. The CDR3 contains 16 residues. DNA for the CDR3: TGTGCCAGCAGTTTGGGGTCAAGCGGGAGTCGCTACGAGCAGTACTTC. Translation gives CASSLGSSGSRYEQYF.

The chain links TRBV10-3 to TRBJ2-1, with D maybe TRBD2 (6 bases). The germline V and J ends were trimmed by 3 bases and 4 bases, with 13 bases remaining between them. The length of the CDR3 is 15 residues. CDR1 and CDR2 from the germline V gene are ENHRY and SYGVKD. The CDR3 spells CAISDPDRGYNEQFF. CDR3 nucleotides: TGTGCCATCAGTGACCCGGATCGGGGGTACAATGAGCAGTTCTTC.

This chain connects TRBV29-1 to TRBJ1-1; no clear D gene. Looked up from germline, CDR1 is SQVTM and CDR2 is ANQGSEA. With 4 bases removed from V and 3 bases from J, the gap between germline ends came to 15 bases. The CDR3 totals 14 residues. The CDR3: CSVAPLRPYTEAFF. Written as DNA, the CDR3 is TGCAGCGTTGCCCCATTGAGGCCCTACACTGAAGCTTTCTTT.

This clonotype was seen more than once but under ten times. The chain employs TRBV12-3 or TRBV12-4 and TRBJ2-7; TRBD2 aligns across 10 bases. CDR3 length equals 17 residues. V lost 6 bases and J lost 0; bases outside the gene matches: 11. CDR3 nucleotides: TGTGCCAGCAGCCCATCCAAGCGGGGGGGGAGCTCCTACGAGCAGTACTTC. Amino acids: CASSPSKRGGSSYEQYF.